Sequencing of this T cell receptor beta chain was carried out in a study of blood T cells in healthy people across ages. Study overall: With template switching, about one barcoded beta molecule was captured per two T cells.

A sample-barcoded 5' primer and a J-beta primer mix were used in a second PCR of roughly 6 to 12 cycles. TCRdb reprocessed the 5' RACE reads via MiXCR and lists one record per CDR3 protein. The sample holds approximately 850,000 distinct CDR3 sequences, 55% to 70% seen once. The CDR3 is made up of 13 amino acids. V lost 3 bases and J lost 6, with 13 bases in between. Germline CDR1 is DFQATT and CDR2 is SNEGSKA (reference sequence). The chain links TRBV20-1 to TRBJ2-3; D may be TRBD1 or TRBD2 (5 bases each). The sample was blood. The TCR originated in a young man in good health. The CDR3 region is CSARGTPGDTQYF. CDR3 in DNA: TGCAGTGCTAGGGGGACCCCCGGGGATACGCAGTATTTT.